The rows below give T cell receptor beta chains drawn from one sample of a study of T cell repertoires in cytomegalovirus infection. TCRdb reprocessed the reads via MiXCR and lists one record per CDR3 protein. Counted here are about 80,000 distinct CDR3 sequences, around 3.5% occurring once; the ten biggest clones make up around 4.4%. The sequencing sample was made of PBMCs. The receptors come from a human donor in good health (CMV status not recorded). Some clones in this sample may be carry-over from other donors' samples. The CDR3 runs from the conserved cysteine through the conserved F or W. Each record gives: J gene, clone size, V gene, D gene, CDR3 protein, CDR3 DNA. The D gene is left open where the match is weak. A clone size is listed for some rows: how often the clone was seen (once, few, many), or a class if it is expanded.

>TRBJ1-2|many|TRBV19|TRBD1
CASSTSRDRRGGYTF
TGTGCCAGTAGTACCTCCCGGGACAGGAGAGGTGGCTACACCTTC
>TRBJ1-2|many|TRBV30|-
CAWSVQAKGYTF
TGTGCCTGGAGTGTACAGGCCAAGGGCTACACCTTC
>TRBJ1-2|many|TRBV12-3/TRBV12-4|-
CASSSRRAYGYTF
TGTGCCAGCAGTTCCCGTAGGGCCTATGGCTACACCTTC
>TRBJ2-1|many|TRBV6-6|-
CASSYSTGNEQFF
TGTGCCAGCAGTTACTCGACGGGGAATGAGCAGTTCTTC
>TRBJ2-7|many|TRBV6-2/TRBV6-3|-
CASSYRETLARYYEQYF
TGTGCCAGCAGTTATAGAGAGACTCTAGCGCGCTACTACGAGCAGTACTTC
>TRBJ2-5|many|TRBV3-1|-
CASSQVLQETQYF
TGTGCCAGCAGCCAGGTACTTCAAGAGACCCAGTACTTC
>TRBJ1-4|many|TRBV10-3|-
CATLDGQSEKLFF
TGTGCCACCCTGGACGGCCAGAGTGAAAAACTGTTTTTT
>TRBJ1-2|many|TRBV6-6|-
CASSYDGRSRDGGGYYGYTF
TGTGCCAGCAGTTACGACGGAAGAAGCAGAGACGGAGGGGGATATTATGGCTACACCTTC
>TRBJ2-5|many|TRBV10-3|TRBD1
CAISDTGQGGQETQYF
TGTGCCATCAGTGACACGGGACAGGGGGGGCAAGAGACCCAGTACTTC
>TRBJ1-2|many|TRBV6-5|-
CASSSIGTVGGYTF
TGTGCCAGCAGTTCCATCGGGACCGTCGGTGGCTACACCTTC
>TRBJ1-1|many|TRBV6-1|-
CASSHRDGATEAFF
TGTGCCAGCAGCCACCGGGACGGTGCCACTGAAGCTTTCTTT
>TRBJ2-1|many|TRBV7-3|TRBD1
CASSPWGGTGRPFF
TGTGCCAGCAGCCCGTGGGGTGGGACAGGACGACCGTTCTTC
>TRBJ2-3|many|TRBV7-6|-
CASWPAGAKDTQYF
TGTGCCAGCTGGCCCGCGGGGGCTAAAGATACGCAGTATTTT
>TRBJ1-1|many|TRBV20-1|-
CSARGAERADTEAFF
TGCAGTGCTAGAGGGGCGGAAAGGGCCGACACTGAAGCTTTCTTT
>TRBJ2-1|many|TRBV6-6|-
CASSYMSSNEQFF
TGTGCCAGCAGTTACATGTCATCCAATGAGCAGTTCTTC
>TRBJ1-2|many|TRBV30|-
CAWTVGVGQTYYGYTF
TGTGCCTGGACGGTCGGGGTAGGACAGACCTACTATGGCTACACCTTC
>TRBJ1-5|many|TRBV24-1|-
CATSDPGPPNQPQHF
TGTGCCACCAGTGACCCGGGCCCCCCCAATCAGCCCCAGCATTTT
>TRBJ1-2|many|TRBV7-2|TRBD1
CASSLEGGDNYGYTF
TGTGCCAGCAGCTTAGAAGGGGGCGATAACTATGGCTACACCTTC
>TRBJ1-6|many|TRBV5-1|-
CASSLGPRGSPLHF
TGCGCCAGCAGCTTGGGTCCGAGGGGCTCACCCCTCCACTTT
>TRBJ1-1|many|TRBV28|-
CASSRVDSNTEAFF
TGTGCCAGCAGCCGAGTTGACTCGAACACTGAAGCTTTCTTT
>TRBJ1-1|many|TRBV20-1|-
CSASRSGLAAFF
TGCAGTGCTAGTAGGTCAGGACTGGCGGCTTTCTTT
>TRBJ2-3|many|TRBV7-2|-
CASSLSPSLDTQYF
TGTGCCAGCAGCTTATCCCCTAGCCTCGATACGCAGTATTTT
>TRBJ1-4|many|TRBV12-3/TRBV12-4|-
CASTKPHGVANEKLFF
TGTGCCAGCACCAAACCTCATGGGGTCGCTAATGAAAAACTGTTTTTT
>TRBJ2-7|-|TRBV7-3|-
CASSLIGGHGGEQYF
TGTGCCAGCAGCTTAATCGGCGGGCACGGCGGCGAGCAGTACTTC
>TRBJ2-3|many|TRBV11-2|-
CASSPRDYTQYF
TGTGCCAGCAGCCCTCGGGACTATACGCAGTATTTT
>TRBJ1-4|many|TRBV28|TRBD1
CASRAFGTGNEKLFF
TGTGCCAGCAGAGCGTTCGGGACAGGGAATGAAAAACTGTTTTTT
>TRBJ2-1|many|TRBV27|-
CASSLDAGYNEQFF
TGTGCCAGCAGTTTGGACGCAGGATACAATGAGCAGTTCTTC
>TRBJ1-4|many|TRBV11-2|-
CASSLDGWYNEKLFF
TGTGCCAGCAGCTTAGATGGATGGTATAATGAAAAACTGTTTTTT
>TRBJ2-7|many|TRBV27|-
CASSLGRLSYEQYF
TGTGCCAGCAGTTTAGGACGTTTGTCCTACGAGCAGTACTTC
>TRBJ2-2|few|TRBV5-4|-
CASSLRGELFF
TGTGCCAGCAGCTTGAGGGGGGAGCTGTTTTTT
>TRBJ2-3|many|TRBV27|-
CASSLRRGRTDTQYF
TGTGCCAGCAGTTTACGGCGGGGACGCACAGATACGCAGTATTTT
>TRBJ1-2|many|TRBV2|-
CASSPGPRYGYTF
TGTGCCAGCAGTCCCGGGCCTCGGTATGGCTACACCTTC
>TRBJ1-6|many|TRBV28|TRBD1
CASRGQLPNSPLHF
TGTGCCAGCAGGGGACAGCTCCCTAATTCACCCCTCCACTTT
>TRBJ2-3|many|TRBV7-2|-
CASSLSGSIGLGSTDTQYF
TGTGCCAGCAGCTTATCGGGCTCGATAGGGCTCGGGAGCACAGATACGCAGTATTTT
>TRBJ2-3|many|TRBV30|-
CAWNRGASDTQYF
TGTGCCTGGAATCGGGGGGCATCGGATACGCAGTATTTT
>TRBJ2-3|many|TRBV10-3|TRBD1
CAISGQGAHPDTQYF
TGTGCCATCAGTGGACAGGGGGCGCATCCAGATACGCAGTATTTT
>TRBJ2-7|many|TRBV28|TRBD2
CASSPGDYRSPYEQYF
TGTGCCAGCAGTCCCGGGGACTATAGGTCACCCTACGAGCAGTACTTC
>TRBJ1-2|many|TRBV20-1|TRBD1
CSAWATGGDYGYTF
TGCAGTGCCTGGGCAACAGGGGGCGACTATGGCTACACCTTC
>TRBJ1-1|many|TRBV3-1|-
CASSPENPAKGSEAFF
TGTGCCAGCAGCCCCGAAAACCCAGCCAAAGGGTCTGAAGCTTTCTTT
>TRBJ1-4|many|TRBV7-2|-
CASSLGGKLFF
TGTGCCAGCAGCTTAGGCGGAAAACTGTTTTTT